Below are 32 T cell receptor beta chains sequenced from a single sample in a study of blood T cell repertoires in COVID-19. Generated by immunoSEQ multiplex PCR, the TCRdb table keeps only in-frame clones and is missing some. The sample has about 240,000 clones; roughly 86% are singletons. The sequenced sample consisted of peripheral blood. The receptors shown here come from a woman aged 25 to 39 who had recovered from COVID-19.

V usage is TRBV2 and J usage is TRBJ2-1; D is unresolved. This CDR3 region has 15 residues. The V gene's germline CDR1 is SNHLY and CDR2 FYNNEI. V was clipped by 5 bases and J by 0 bases, with 11 bases between them. CDR3 sequence (DNA): TGTGCCAGCAGTATCTACCGAAGCTCCTACAATGAGCAGTTCTTC. Encoded protein: CASSIYRSSYNEQFF. The whole variable domain, remainder taken from reference TRBV2 and TRBJ2-1, is EPEVTQTPSHQVTQMGQEVILRCVPISNHLYFYWYRQILGQKVEFLVSFYNNEISEKSEIFDDQFSVERPDGSNFTLKIRSTKLEDSAMYFCASSIYRSSYNEQFFGPGTRLTVL.

This chain joins TRBV9 and TRBJ2-3; D gene ambiguous. This CDR3 contains 16 residues. The V gene's germline CDR1 is SGDLS and CDR2 YYNGEE. Trimming removed 2 bases from V and 1 base from J, with 14 bases in between. The CDR3 bases are TGTGCCAGCAGCGTGGGTCAAAACCGGGGCACAGATACGCAGTATTTT. Its translation: CASSVGQNRGTDTQYF.

The chain uses TRBV7-9 and TRBJ2-7, with D possibly being TRBD2 (5 bases). This CDR3 contains 15 residues. CDR1 and CDR2 from the germline V gene are SEHNR and FQNEAQ (reference sequence). The V end was cut by 5 bases, the J end by 5 bases, with 19 bases between. The CDR3 loop reads CASSPRDLPSHEQYF. The CDR3 DNA reads as TGTGCCAGCAGCCCCCGGGATCTCCCGTCCCACGAGCAGTACTTC.

The rearrangement uses TRBV11-2 and TRBJ2-7; D might be TRBD1 (6 bases). Germline V gives CDR1 SGHAT, CDR2 FQNNGV. The CDR3 totals 15 residues. The V gene lost 1 base and the J gene lost 10 bases, with 20 bases spanning the gap. DNA of the CDR3: TGTGCCAGCAGCTTAGTTGTGGGACAAGCTTTAAGACAGTACTTC. Translation gives CASSLVVGQALRQYF.

The V and J genes are TRBV28 and TRBJ1-5; D remains ambiguous. The length of the CDR3 is 14 residues. V was pared by 5 bases and J by 1 base, with 9 bases between. CDR1 is MDHEN and CDR2 is SYDVKM in the germline V gene. This chain's CDR3 is CASSNIQSNQPQHF. The CDR3 nucleotides are TGTGCCAGCAGTAACATTCAAAGCAATCAGCCCCAGCATTTT.

The V gene is TRBV6-1, the J gene TRBJ2-1; TRBD2 matches 7 bases. J lost 7 bases, V lost 2 bases, and 8 bases had no gene match. CDR3 size: 15 residues. Germline V lookup: CDR1 MNHNS, CDR2 SASEGT. CDR3 region: CASSEHGLEKNEQFF. Written as DNA, the CDR3 is TGTGCCAGCAGTGAACACGGACTAGAGAAAAATGAGCAGTTCTTC.

Written as DNA, the CDR3 is TGTGCCAGCAGTCCAGGGATGTTAAATCAGCCCCAGCATTTT. This codes for CASSPGMLNQPQHF. V gene TRBV6-5 combines with J gene TRBJ1-5, with a weak D call TRBD1 (5 bases). The CDR3 length is 14 residues. Germline CDR1 and CDR2: MNHEY and SVGAGI. Trimming shortened V by 5 bases and J by 4 bases, and 12 bases separated the two germline ends.

This clone was counted between two and nine times. The chain recombines TRBV27 with TRBJ1-2; possibly TRBD1 for D (6 bases). The length of the CDR3 is 15 residues. Between the trimmed V and J ends, which lost 7 bases and 3 bases, there was a span of 18 bases. CDR1 and CDR2 from the germline V gene are MNHEY and SMNVEV (reference sequence). CDR3 nucleotide sequence: TGTGCCAGCACCCCAGAGGGGAGGGGGGACTATGGCTACACCTTC. It yields the protein CASTPEGRGDYGYTF.

This clone showed up just once. The chain is built from TRBV18 and TRBJ2-5; perhaps TRBD1 as D (5 bases). The germline V gene has CDR1 KGHSH and CDR2 LQKENI. V lost 4 bases to trimming and J lost 5 bases, with 11 bases between them. The CDR3 is made up of 13 amino acids. CDR3 in amino acids: CASSLLQGETQYF. As DNA, the CDR3 is TGTGCCAGCTCACTGCTCCAGGGCGAGACCCAGTACTTC.

The chain combines TRBV9 with TRBJ1-2, with D unresolved. Germline loops: CDR1 SGDLS, CDR2 YYNGEE. CDR3 length equals 13 residues. Trimming left V 4 bases short and J 8 bases short, with 15 bases between. CDR3 sequence (DNA): TGTGCCAGCAGCCCTCGGGGTTATCGGGGCTACACCTTC. Amino acids: CASSPRGYRGYTF.

V and J are TRBV5-1 and TRBJ1-3, with 7 bases matching TRBD1. The V gene end was trimmed by 0 bases and the J gene end by 5 bases; junction bases not matched to a gene: 5. Germline V CDR1 and CDR2: SGHRS, YFSETQ. This CDR3 has 15 residues. DNA for the CDR3: TGCGCCAGCAGCTTGGCCGAGGGGGCTAGAAACACCATATATTTT. It codes for CASSLAEGARNTIYF.

The chain carries TRBV3-1 (or the pseudogene TRBV3-2) and TRBJ1-3; D might be TRBD1 (6 bases). Trimming cost V 0 bases and J 0 bases, with 15 bases left between them. CDR3 size: 18 residues. CDR1 and CDR2 (germline): LGHDT, YNNKEL (reference sequence). This CDR3 reads CASSQDLPTGYSGNTIYF. The CDR3 DNA reads as TGTGCCAGCAGCCAAGACCTCCCCACAGGGTACTCTGGAAACACCATATATTTT.

This rearrangement joins TRBV30 to TRBJ2-4; no firm D call. The germline V gene encodes CDR1 GTSNPN and CDR2 SVGIG (reference sequence). V was cut by 7 bases and J by 5 bases, with 9 bases left in between. This CDR3 region has 11 residues. The CDR3 sequence is CASTRENIQYF. The CDR3 DNA reads as TGTGCCTCCACACGGGAAAACATTCAGTACTTC. The full variable domain, completed using reference TRBV30 and TRBJ2-4, is SQTIHQWPATLVQPVGSPLSLECTVEGTSNPNLYWYRQAAGRGLQLLFYSVGIGQISSEVPQNLSASRPQDRQFILSSKKLLLSDSGFYLCASTRENIQYFGAGTRLSVL.

V gene TRBV3-1 (or the pseudogene TRBV3-2) combines with J gene TRBJ2-5; the D is unclear. The germline gives CDR1 LGHDT, CDR2 YNNKEL (reference sequence). The CDR3 loop spans 15 amino acids. Trimming shortened V by 0 bases and J by 2 bases, and 10 bases separated the two germline ends. The CDR3 DNA follows: TGTGCCAGCAGCCAAGACCAGTTGAGGCAAGAGACCCAGTACTTC. Translated: CASSQDQLRQETQYF.

The chain couples TRBV6-5 to TRBJ2-1, with D possibly matching TRBD2 (6 bases). Germline V lookup: CDR1 MNHEY, CDR2 SVGAGI. The V end was cut by 1 base, the J end by 6 bases, with 16 bases between. CDR3 length: 16 residues. In nucleotides, the CDR3 is TGTGCCAGCAGTTACTTTGGCTCCCTCGGGGGCAATGAGCAGTTCTTC. Its protein is CASSYFGSLGGNEQFF.

The chain links TRBV20-1 to TRBJ1-3; D not resolved. Trimming took off 3 bases at V and 0 bases at J, with 9 bases between the two ends. Germline CDR1 DFQATT, CDR2 SNEGSKA (reference sequence). The CDR3 is made up of 14 amino acids. This CDR3 is CSASFVSSGNTIYF. CDR3 nucleotides: TGCAGTGCTAGTTTTGTTAGCTCTGGAAACACCATATATTTT.

The chain employs TRBV5-5 and TRBJ1-2; 9 nucleotides align to TRBD1. Germline CDR1 SGHKS, CDR2 YYEKEE (reference sequence). J was trimmed by 7 bases and V by 6 bases; bases with no gene match: 13. This CDR3 contains 15 residues. CDR3 amino acids: CASNPGPGQGGGYTF. For the CDR3, the DNA is TGTGCCAGCAATCCAGGTCCGGGACAGGGTGGTGGCTACACCTTC. Full variable domain (missing parts from reference TRBV5-5 and TRBJ1-2): DAGVTQSPTHLIKTRGQQVTLRCSPISGHKSVSWYQQVLGQGPQFIFQYYEKEERGRGNFPDRFSARQFPNYSSELNVNALLLGDSALYLCASNPGPGQGGGYTFGSGTRLTVV.

The rearrangement joins TRBV18 to TRBJ1-1; D ambiguous. The CDR3 has 15 amino acids. V lost 8 bases and J 0 bases, leaving 16 bases between the germline ends. Germline CDR1 is KGHSH and CDR2 is LQKENI. The CDR3 here is CASAPRGGVNTEAFF. The DNA of the CDR3 is TGTGCCAGCGCCCCCCGCGGCGGGGTGAACACTGAAGCTTTCTTT.

V and J are TRBV10-3 and TRBJ2-2, with D possibly being TRBD2 (6 bases). V lost 3 bases and J lost 1, with 12 bases in between. CDR3 length: 16 residues. CDR1 is ENHRY and CDR2 is SYGVKD in the germline V gene. Written as DNA, the CDR3 is TGTGCCATCAGTGAAACGGTGCGGGAGAACACCGGGGAGCTGTTTTTT. It encodes CAISETVRENTGELFF.

The chain joins TRBV5-6 to TRBJ2-7, with D perhaps TRBD1 (6 bases). V was shortened by 5 bases and J by 4 bases, with 19 bases between the two germline ends. CDR3 length: 15 amino acids. From germline, CDR1 is SGHDT and CDR2 YYEEEE. CDR3: CASSPPGQVDYEQYF. As DNA, the CDR3 is TGTGCCAGCAGTCCCCCGGGACAAGTAGATTACGAGCAGTACTTC.

The chain combines TRBV6-5 with TRBJ2-1; tentatively, D is TRBD1 (6 bases). V lost 7 bases, J lost 8 bases, and 12 bases lay in between. The CDR3 runs to 12 residues. From germline, CDR1 is MNHEY and CDR2 SVGAGI. The chain's CDR3 is CASKGVHDEQFF. CDR3 nucleotides: TGTGCCAGCAAGGGGGTGCATGATGAGCAGTTCTTC.

V is TRBV2 and J is TRBJ2-7, with TRBD2 identical over 8 bases. This CDR3 contains 15 residues. CDR1 and CDR2 from the germline V gene are SNHLY and FYNNEI. Trimming cost V 5 bases and J 2 bases; bases outside gene matches: 8. As DNA, the CDR3 is TGTGCCAGCAGTAAAACCGGGGGGGAGGCCTACGAGCAGTACTTC. The encoded protein is CASSKTGGEAYEQYF.

The V gene is TRBV13, the J gene TRBJ1-2; TRBD1 aligns across 7 bases. Germline V gene lookup returns CDR1 PRHDT and CDR2 FYEKMQ (reference sequence). CDR3 length equals 18 residues. The ends lost 5 bases at V and 0 bases at J; junction bases unmatched: 15. The CDR3 region is CASSPPYPQGKSNYGYTF. In nucleotides, the CDR3 is TGTGCCAGCAGCCCCCCGTACCCACAGGGGAAATCTAACTATGGCTACACCTTC.

On this clone itself: This sample includes further DNA sequences coding for the same CDR3. V is TRBV3-1 (or the pseudogene TRBV3-2) and J is TRBJ1-1; D possibly corresponds to TRBD1 (5 bases). Germline-derived CDR1 and CDR2 are LGHDT and YNNKEL (reference sequence). V lost 4 bases and J lost 1, with 7 bases in between. The length of the CDR3 is 13 residues. The CDR3 here is CASSRTGNTEAFF. CDR3 coding DNA: TGTGCCAGCAGCCGTACAGGGAACACTGAAGCTTTCTTT.

The V call is TRBV15, the J call TRBJ1-3; D call uncertain. V lost 1 base and J lost 2, with 9 bases in between. Germline lookup yields CDR1 LNHNV and CDR2 YYDKDF (reference sequence). CDR3 length: 15 residues. CDR3 DNA: TGTGCCACCAGCAGAGCGGGAACTACTGGAAACACCATATATTTT. Its protein product is CATSRAGTTGNTIYF.

A single count supports this clone. The V and J genes are TRBV7-3 and TRBJ2-2; a weak D match, TRBD1 (6 bases). V was clipped by 5 bases and J by 1 base, with 11 bases between them. This CDR3 is 15 amino acids long. Germline assignment: CDR1 SGHTA and CDR2 FQGTGA. As DNA, the CDR3 is TGTGCCAGCAGCCCATTAGGGGGGAACACCGGGGAGCTGTTTTTT. This sequence encodes CASSPLGGNTGELFF.

The chain links TRBV2 to TRBJ1-2; D is ambiguous. Germline V gene lookup returns CDR1 SNHLY and CDR2 FYNNEI. The CDR3 is 12 amino acids. V was trimmed by 4 bases and J by 6 bases, leaving 9 bases between them. The CDR3 protein is CASSGSGNGYTF. The CDR3 DNA follows: TGTGCCAGCAGTGGGTCGGGGAATGGCTACACCTTC.

The chain recombines TRBV5-1 with TRBJ2-1; 8 bases align to TRBD2. There are 16 residues in the CDR3. V lost 1 base and J lost 4; bases outside the gene matches: 7. Looked up from germline, CDR1 is SGHRS and CDR2 is YFSETQ. Written as DNA, the CDR3 is TGCGCCAGCAGCTTGCTAACCGCGGGGGGTTACAATGAGCAGTTCTTC. Residues: CASSLLTAGGYNEQFF. Complete variable domain (other parts from reference TRBV5-1 and TRBJ2-1): KAGVTQTPRYLIKTRGQQVTLSCSPISGHRSVSWYQQTPGQGLQFLFEYFSETQRNKGNFPGRFSGRQFSNSRSEMNVSTLELGDSALYLCASSLLTAGGYNEQFFGPGTRLTVL.

This chain joins TRBV6-5 and TRBJ1-6, with 7 nucleotides matching TRBD1. V was clipped by 8 bases and J by 9 bases; unmatched bases: 13. The CDR3 is 15 residues long. Germline CDR1 is MNHEY and CDR2 is SVGAGI. The DNA for the CDR3 is TGTGCCAGCCGGGGATTACAGGGGCTCGGTTCACCCCTCCACTTT. It is translated as CASRGLQGLGSPLHF.

This rearrangement joins TRBV2 to TRBJ2-7; 9 bases are shared with TRBD2. CDR3 length equals 16 residues. Unmatched junction bases numbered 13, after V lost 8 bases and J lost 2 bases. CDR1 is SNHLY and CDR2 is FYNNEI in the germline V gene. The CDR3 region has the DNA TGTGCCAGCGCCGACCCCGGGACTAGCTTACCCTACGAGCAGTACTTC. It encodes CASADPGTSLPYEQYF.

V gene TRBV5-4 combines with J gene TRBJ2-7; 7 bases are shared with TRBD1. CDR3 size: 13 residues. V was pared by 5 bases and J by 3 bases, with 5 bases of the junction left unmatched. Germline V gene sequence: CDR1 SGHNT, CDR2 YYREEE (reference sequence). CDR3 residues: CASRPGQSYEQYF. In DNA, the CDR3 is TGTGCCAGCAGACCGGGACAGAGCTACGAGCAGTACTTC.

CDR3 sequence (DNA): TGTGCCAGCAGCTTACATTTAGCCGGGGGAGAGACCCAGTACTTC. Translation gives CASSLHLAGGETQYF. This rearrangement joins TRBV7-2 to TRBJ2-5; TRBD2 might be the D (6 bases). Per germline, CDR1 SGHTA and CDR2 FQGNSA. The length of the CDR3 is 15 residues. Trimming left V 2 bases short and J 4 bases short, with 14 bases between.